The clone carrying this TCR beta chain has more than one count but fewer than ten. Its target is unknown. These data originate in a study of cytomegalovirus exposure and HLA in healthy donors. Regarding the study as a whole: According to an earlier analysis, most TCR beta V segments yielded productive rearrangements about 87% or about 30% of the time. The study designated roughly 160 TCR beta chains cytomegalovirus-associated. Reports showed the classifier diagnosing cytomegalovirus status with high specificity and sensitivity.

The PCR had 60 Vbeta and 13 Jbeta primers. Assay: immunoSEQ multiplex PCR; the TCRdb copy retains only in-frame clones and omits some. The repertoire includes 150,000 to 200,000 clones, about 80% of them detected once, and under 2% sits in the top ten. Trimming took 0 bases from V and 2 from J, leaving 15 bases between them. CDR1 is SGHRS and CDR2 is YFSETQ in the germline V gene. The CDR3 is made up of 16 amino acids. Sequencing was performed on PBMCs. The chain uses TRBV5-1 and TRBJ2-7; D gene unclear. This clonotype was sampled from a man aged 30 to 39 in good health and CMV-seronegative. CDR3 sequence reads: CASSLASGQFPYEQYF. The CDR3 DNA is TGCGCCAGCAGCTTGGCGTCTGGTCAGTTCCCCTACGAGCAGTACTTC.